This T cell receptor beta chain was obtained from a study of Graves' ophthalmopathy and Graves' hyperthyroidism. Germline CDR1 and CDR2: SQVTM and ANQGSEA. The CDR3 contains 15 residues. The authors amplified TCR beta CDR3 regions, and they did so from RNA transcripts for repertoire sequencing. An opening RT-PCR round employed HTBI primers and preceded a second-round multiplex PCR. TCRdb re-called the multiplex PCR reads with MiXCR, one entry per CDR3 protein. The sample holds approximately 700,000 distinct CDR3 sequences; around 40% are singletons and the top ten take 44%. This clonotype was counted at least ten times.

The sample comprised peripheral blood. The V and J genes are TRBV29-1 and TRBJ1-1; the D is unclear. The source of this sequence is an adult man with Graves' ophthalmopathy. The CDR3 spells CTGSGDPEMNTEAFF. In DNA, the CDR3 is TGCACCGGATCGGGAGATCCTGAAATGAACACTGAAGCTTTCTTT.